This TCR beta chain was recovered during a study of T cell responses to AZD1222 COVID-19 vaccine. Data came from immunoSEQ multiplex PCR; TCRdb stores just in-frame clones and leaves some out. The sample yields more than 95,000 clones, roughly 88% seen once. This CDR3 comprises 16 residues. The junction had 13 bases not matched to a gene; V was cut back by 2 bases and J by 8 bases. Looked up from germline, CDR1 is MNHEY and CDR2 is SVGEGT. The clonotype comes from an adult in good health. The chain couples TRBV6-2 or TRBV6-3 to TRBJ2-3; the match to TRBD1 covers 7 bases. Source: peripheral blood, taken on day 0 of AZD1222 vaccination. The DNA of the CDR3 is TGTGCCAGCAGTTACAGGGGGCCCCCTGCTCCCGGTACGCAGTATTTT. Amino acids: CASSYRGPPAPGTQYF.